These 7 T cell receptor beta chains originate from one sample sequenced in a study of T-cell reconstitution after alpha-beta-depleted transplantation in children. The authors prepared the TCRbeta library with unique molecular identifiers. TCRdb fed the PCR reads into MiXCR, producing one record per CDR3 protein. The table includes nearly 550,000 distinct CDR3 sequences, approximately 16% detected once. The sequencing used PBMCs from the stem cell graft donor, collected from the stem cell graft. The source of these receptors is a human donor who donated a stem cell graft to a child with acute lymphoblastic leukemia.

This clonotype was recorded at least ten times. This chain uses TRBV20-1 with TRBJ1-4, with 8 bases aligning to TRBD1. Germline trimming cut 5 bases from V and 8 bases from J; bases unmatched to any gene: 10. From germline, CDR1 is DFQATT and CDR2 SNEGSKA (reference sequence). This CDR3 is built from 14 residues. The CDR3 sequence is CSAVHTGGQEKLFF. In DNA, the CDR3 is TGCAGTGCTGTACATACAGGGGGTCAAGAAAAACTGTTTTTT.

The chain recombines TRBV6-2 or TRBV6-3 with TRBJ2-4, with 14 bases aligning to TRBD2. Germline-derived CDR1 and CDR2 are MNHEY and SVGEGT. J lost 0 bases, V lost 5 bases, and 3 bases had no gene match. This CDR3 is 17 amino acids long. CDR3 DNA: TGTGCCAGCAGTCCCGGGACTAGCGGGAGAGCCAAAAACATTCAGTACTTC. Encoded protein: CASSPGTSGRAKNIQYF.

The V gene is TRBV6-2 or TRBV6-3, the J gene TRBJ1-2; D gene unclear. V was trimmed by 0 bases and J by 12 bases, leaving 11 bases between them. CDR1 and CDR2 from the germline V gene are MNHEY and SVGEGT. CDR3 length equals 12 residues. CDR3 loop: CASSYSGGGNTF. The CDR3, as DNA: TGTGCCAGCAGTTACTCAGGTGGAGGAAACACCTTC.

This chain joins TRBV29-1 and TRBJ2-7; 7 positions agree with TRBD2. Trimming took 0 bases from V and 2 from J; bases not matched to a gene: 7. Germline loops: CDR1 SQVTM, CDR2 ANQGSEA. The CDR3 runs to 15 residues. CDR3 sequence reads: CSVEETGRGAYEQYF. The CDR3 region has the DNA TGCAGCGTTGAAGAAACGGGGAGGGGAGCCTACGAGCAGTACTTC.

The genes are TRBV14 and TRBJ2-1, with TRBD1 as a possible D gene (5 bases). Per germline, CDR1 SGHDN and CDR2 FVKESK. V was cut by 1 base and J by 12 bases, with 13 bases left in between. This CDR3 region has 13 residues. The CDR3, as DNA: TGTGCCAGCAGCCAAGCAGGGATAATGCGGCAGTTCTTC. Protein product: CASSQAGIMRQFF. Complete variable domain (other parts from reference TRBV14 and TRBJ2-1): EAGVTQFPSHSVIEKGQTVTLRCDPISGHDNLYWYRRVMGKEIKFLLHFVKESKQDESGMPNNRFLAERTGGTYSTLKVQPAELEDSGVYFCASSQAGIMRQFFGPGTRLTVL.

The chain couples TRBV3-1 to TRBJ2-2; 9 nucleotides agree with TRBD2. V shed 6 bases, J shed 6 bases, and the junction held 2 bases outside the gene matches. Germline lookup yields CDR1 LGHDT and CDR2 YNNKEL (reference sequence). The CDR3 length is 13 residues. The CDR3: CASRLAGAGELFF. For the CDR3, the DNA is TGTGCCAGCAGATTAGCGGGAGCCGGGGAGCTGTTTTTT.

J is TRBJ1-1 and V is TRBV4-1; tentative D call: TRBD1 (5 bases). The germline gives CDR1 MGHRA, CDR2 YSYEKL. Trimming shortened V by 5 bases and J by 5 bases, and 12 bases separated the two germline ends. This CDR3 is 13 amino acids long. DNA for the CDR3: TGCGCCAGCAGCGGCCGACAGTTAACTGAAGCTTTCTTT. Protein: CASSGRQLTEAFF.